This T cell receptor beta chain was recorded in a study of blood T cell repertoires in COVID-19 (dated by TCRdb to the early 2020s). Concerning the study at large: Samples from collaborators originated in the United States, Italy and Spain and spanned both the acute and convalescent phases of COVID-19. The prospective study material was composed of cDNA or gDNA derived from T cells, B-cell-depleted T cells, or PBMCs. Subjects who had been exposed to COVID-19, were actively infected with it, or had recovered from it provided the deeply sampled blood TCRbeta repertoires that made up the dataset. The repertoires were made available in a free public database intended to serve as a resource for research on the immune response to SARS-CoV-2. The samples were drawn from two sources: the first 160 participants of the ongoing ImmuneRACE study, and 1,000 to 1,500 subjects contributed by 6 global collaborators. A de-identified subject ID, COVID-19 status, age in years and sex were almost always included in the sample metadata. Where available, HLA class I and class II types were taken from metadata supplied by the sample provider and were not determined by assay-based typing.

The paper as a whole reports these results and caveats: The quantity of clinical and demographic metadata differed by source and by participant and was supplied without curation.

Each collaborating institution followed its own protocols to collect whole blood in K2EDTA tubes. For TCRbeta analysis, collaborator samples were shipped as frozen whole blood, as isolated PBMCs, or as DNA extracted from either sample type. This clone occurred a few times. No antigen is known for it. There are no base qualities to consult, and no much larger clone falls within one base. V is reduced by 0 bases and J by 4 bases, leaving a spacing of 10 bases between them. CDR1 and CDR2 (SGHRS, YFSETQ) derive from the germline V gene. Including the terminal cysteine and phenylalanine, the CDR3 comprises 14 residues. The DNA shown is the 42-base CDR3, in frame from base 1. TCRbeta CDR3 regions were amplified from genomic DNA using the immunoSEQ Assay, a bias-controlled multiplex PCR. The published analysis was carried out like this. The number of nucleated cells in each sample was estimated by amplification of reference gene primers within the assay. Sequence reads were collapsed and filtered to measure the absolute abundance of every unique TCRbeta CDR3 rearrangement. For each sample, productive Simpson clonality was calculated by taking the square root of Simpson's diversity index across productive rearrangements. The immuneACCESS repertoire file appears here via TCRdb, limited to in-frame rearrangements. These files lack a portion of the clones; in checked studies, under half of the deficit traces to unresolved V genes, and the cause of the others is not known. V, J and clone size are taken as reported in that table, and D and trimming were inferred from the DNA itself. Here the sample has some 150,000 clones; more than 85% occur a single time. The top ten constitute roughly 5% of the sample.

The TCR originated in a human donor in a cohort sampled during active COVID-19. The sequenced material came from peripheral blood. This chain joins TRBV5-1 to TRBJ1-2; the D region possibly corresponds to TRBD1 (5 bases align). CDR3 sequence: CASSLAGGSYGYTF. The nucleotides read TGCGCCAGCAGCTTGGCCGGGGGAAGCTATGGCTACACCTTC.